The 32 T cell receptor beta chains below were found in one sample sequenced in a study of Graves' ophthalmopathy and Graves' hyperthyroidism. RNA transcripts served as template for amplifying TCR beta CDR3 sequences. RT-PCR was first run with HTBI primers, then multiplex PCR in a second round. TCRdb re-called the multiplex PCR reads through MiXCR, storing one row per CDR3 protein. The top ten hold roughly 1.4% of the sample, which has 360,000 or so distinct CDR3 sequences, about 17% seen once. What was sequenced was peripheral blood. Receptors were obtained from a woman under 30 with Graves' ophthalmopathy.

Many counts were recorded for this clonotype. In DNA form, the CDR3 reads TGCAGTGCTAGAGATCCTGGGGACAGGGGTGCCGAGCAGTACTTC. Translated: CSARDPGDRGAEQYF. The chain employs TRBV20-1 and TRBJ2-7; TRBD1 agrees at 10 bases. CDR3 length equals 15 residues. Germline CDR1 reads DFQATT; CDR2 reads SNEGSKA (reference sequence). The V and J ends lost 0 bases and 6 bases, in that order; junction bases with no gene match: 8.

This clonotype appeared many times. The J gene is TRBJ1-1, the V gene TRBV29-1, with a possible D match to TRBD1 (6 bases). V was trimmed by 4 bases and J by 5 bases, leaving 11 bases between them. This CDR3 contains 12 residues. CDR1 SQVTM and CDR2 ANQGSEA come from the germline V gene. CDR3 sequence reads: CSVGKGGTEAFF. The DNA of the CDR3 is TGCAGCGTTGGTAAAGGGGGTACTGAAGCTTTCTTT. Using reference TRBV29-1 and TRBJ1-1 for the parts outside the CDR3, the full variable domain is SAVISQKPSRDICQRGTSLTIQCQVDSQVTMMFWYRQQPGQSLTLIATANQGSEATYESGFVIDKFPISRPNLTFSTLTVSNMSPEDSSIYLCSVGKGGTEAFFGQGTRLTVV.

Ten or more counts support this clonotype. The chain couples TRBV6-5 to TRBJ2-7, with a possible D match to TRBD1 (6 bases). The CDR3 is 13 amino acids. From germline, CDR1 is MNHEY and CDR2 SVGAGI. Trimming shortened V by 0 bases and J by 3 bases, and 6 bases separated the two germline ends. CDR3: CASSYSDSYEQYF. CDR3 DNA sequence: TGTGCCAGCAGTTACTCGGACAGCTACGAGCAGTACTTC.

At least ten counts were recorded for this clonotype. The chain is built from TRBV7-2 and TRBJ1-2, with D possibly TRBD1 on 6 matching bases. The length of the CDR3 is 14 residues. CDR1 is SGHTA and CDR2 is FQGNSA in the germline V gene. V lost 5 bases and J lost 2, with 12 bases in between. The CDR3 sequence: CASSPHTGNYGYTF. In DNA form, the CDR3 reads TGTGCCAGCAGCCCCCACACAGGGAACTATGGCTACACCTTC.

This clonotype was observed at least ten times. V usage is TRBV7-9 and J usage is TRBJ1-2; 9 bases align to TRBD1. This CDR3 has 14 amino acids. From germline, CDR1 is SEHNR and CDR2 FQNEAQ (reference sequence). The V gene end was trimmed by 3 bases and the J gene end by 6 bases; junction bases not matched to a gene: 5. The CDR3, as DNA: TGTGCCAGCAGCTTGGGACAGGGAGTCAATGGCTACACCTTC. Amino acid sequence: CASSLGQGVNGYTF.

This clonotype was recorded many times. DNA of the CDR3: TGTGCCAGCAGTTTCCGACAGGGGCATGGCTACACCTTC. The encoded protein is CASSFRQGHGYTF. The J gene is TRBJ1-2, the V gene TRBV27; 8 positions match TRBD1. There are 13 residues in the CDR3. Germline V lookup: CDR1 MNHEY, CDR2 SMNVEV (reference sequence). After removal of 3 bases from V and 6 bases from J, the junction contained 3 bases not matched to a gene.

This clonotype was seen at least ten times. In DNA, the CDR3 is TGTGCCAGCGAGCGGGGGGGCCAGGAGACCCAGTACTTC. This codes for CASERGGQETQYF. The rearrangement uses TRBV2 and TRBJ2-5; 10 nucleotides line up with TRBD2. J gave up 5 bases and V 8 bases, and 5 bases lay outside the gene matches. Germline V gives CDR1 SNHLY, CDR2 FYNNEI. This CDR3 region has 13 residues.

Many counts were recorded for this clonotype. The rearrangement links TRBV11-2 to TRBJ2-7; 9 bases are shared with TRBD1. The CDR3 covers 16 residues. V was pared by 5 bases and J by 0 bases, with 8 bases of the junction left unmatched. Per the germline V gene, CDR1 is SGHAT and CDR2 is FQNNGV. CDR3 DNA: TGTGCCAGCAGCGCCGACCGGGACAGGGTCTCCTACGAGCAGTACTTC. Translated: CASSADRDRVSYEQYF.

This clonotype has a count of ten or more. This chain uses TRBV19 with TRBJ1-1, with 9 bases lining up with TRBD1. Germline CDR1 LNHDA, CDR2 SQIVND (reference sequence). The CDR3 contains 17 residues. After removal of 6 bases from V and 1 base from J, the junction contained 12 bases not matched to a gene. CDR3 sequence: CASRNGTGWVKNTEAFF. CDR3 bases: TGTGCCAGTAGGAACGGGACAGGGTGGGTGAAGAACACTGAAGCTTTCTTT.

This clonotype has at least ten counts. A much larger clone sits a single nucleotide away, making a read error possible. The V gene is TRBV27, the J gene TRBJ1-2, with D perhaps matching TRBD1 (6 bases). This CDR3 has 15 amino acids. CDR1 MNHEY and CDR2 SMNVEV come from the germline V gene (reference sequence). The CDR3 protein is CASRKSRTVPDGYAF. The CDR3 nucleotides read TGTGCCAGCAGGAAATCGCGGACAGTCCCGGATGGCTACGCCTTC.

This clonotype has at least ten counts. The genes are TRBV28 and TRBJ2-7, with 10 nucleotides matching TRBD2. This CDR3 is 13 amino acids long. Germline V gene data show CDR1 as MDHEN and CDR2 as SYDVKM. With 8 bases clipped from V and 3 bases from J, the junction kept 4 bases outside the gene matches. The CDR3 DNA reads as TGTGCCAGCTCGGGACTAGCGATCTACGAGCAGTACTTC. This codes for CASSGLAIYEQYF.

This clonotype was detected ten times or more. The chain has TRBV20-1 and TRBJ2-4, with D perhaps TRBD1 (5 bases). With 2 bases removed from V and 6 bases from J, the gap between germline ends came to 5 bases. The CDR3 contains 11 residues. Germline V gene sequence: CDR1 DFQATT, CDR2 SNEGSKA (reference sequence). The CDR3 spells CSARQGNIQYF. The CDR3 nucleotides are TGCAGTGCTAGACAGGGAAACATTCAGTACTTC.

This clonotype was recorded at least ten times. The rearrangement links TRBV30 to TRBJ1-1; perhaps TRBD1 as D (5 bases). The germline V and J ends were trimmed by 4 bases and 5 bases, with 8 bases remaining between them. CDR3 length equals 11 residues. Germline V gives CDR1 GTSNPN, CDR2 SVGIG (reference sequence). The CDR3 loop is CAWTGTTEAFF. In DNA, the CDR3 is TGTGCCTGGACAGGGACGACTGAAGCTTTCTTT.

This clonotype was detected many times. The gene calls are TRBV5-1 and TRBJ1-2; 10 positions agree with TRBD1. Germline V CDR1 and CDR2: SGHRS, YFSETQ. This CDR3 has 13 residues. Trimming took 3 bases from V and 7 from J; bases not matched to a gene: 3. CDR3 coding DNA: TGCGCCAGCAGCTCCGGACAGGGGGGTGGCTACACCTTC. Encoded protein: CASSSGQGGGYTF.

The V call is TRBV28, the J call TRBJ1-2, with D perhaps matching TRBD1 (5 bases). Trimming cost V 3 bases and J 8 bases, with 13 bases left between them. CDR1 and CDR2 from the germline V gene are MDHEN and SYDVKM. The CDR3 consists of 13 residues. The DNA for the CDR3 is TGTGCCAGCAGTTTGAGGGGCGGGATCGGCTACACCTTC. Protein sequence: CASSLRGGIGYTF.

V is TRBV6-1 and J is TRBJ2-5; 9 bases map to TRBD1. CDR1 MNHNS and CDR2 SASEGT come from the germline V gene. The CDR3 has 14 residues. Germline trimming cut 10 bases from V and 6 bases from J; bases unmatched to any gene: 12. The CDR3, as DNA: TGTGCCACCGAGGAGGGGACAGGGTGGAAGACCCAGTACTTC. This gives the protein CATEEGTGWKTQYF.

This clonotype was recorded once. This chain connects TRBV6-9 to TRBJ2-7; 11 bases match TRBD2. Germline V gene data show CDR1 as MNHGY and CDR2 as SVAAGI. V lost 5 bases and J lost 1; bases outside the gene matches: 25. The CDR3 loop spans 22 amino acids. The CDR3, as DNA: TGTGCCAGCAGTCATGGGGTAGGCCTCGGGACTAGCGGTCCTTACCCTTCCTACGAGCAGTACTTC. Encoded protein: CASSHGVGLGTSGPYPSYEQYF.

In this sample, this clonotype turned up many times. The chain employs TRBV28 and TRBJ2-6; 7 positions match TRBD1. CDR3 size: 17 residues. The V gene end was trimmed by 4 bases and the J gene end by 0 bases; junction bases not matched to a gene: 6. From germline, CDR1 is MDHEN and CDR2 SYDVKM. This chain's CDR3 is CASSSDRASSGANVLTF. The CDR3 DNA is TGTGCCAGCAGTTCCGACAGGGCCAGCTCTGGGGCCAACGTCCTGACTTTC.

This clonotype was seen ten or more times. The rearrangement uses TRBV11-2 and TRBJ1-3; the D gene is possibly TRBD1 (5 bases). The germline CDR1 and CDR2 sequences are SGHAT and FQNNGV. Trimming shortened V by 1 base and J by 0 bases, and 13 bases separated the two germline ends. The CDR3 is made up of 17 amino acids. The CDR3 bases are TGTGCCAGCAGCTTAGGACAGAACGTCTACTCTGGAAACACCATATATTTT. As protein: CASSLGQNVYSGNTIYF.

The rearrangement links TRBV5-1 to TRBJ2-7, with 10 bases matching TRBD2. V dropped 4 bases and J dropped 0; count of bases not matched to a gene: 10. This CDR3 has 17 amino acids. Germline V CDR1 and CDR2: SGHRS, YFSETQ. CDR3 amino acids: CASSVTSGSFSSYEQYF. The CDR3 DNA reads TGCGCCAGCAGCGTGACTAGCGGGTCTTTCAGCTCCTACGAGCAGTACTTC.

This clonotype was observed many times. The genes are TRBV12-3 or TRBV12-4 and TRBJ2-5, with 7 bases identical to TRBD2. The trim removed 3 bases at V and 5 bases at J, leaving 9 bases unmatched. The length of the CDR3 is 15 residues. This chain's CDR3 is CASSFGAGWVETQYF. Written as DNA, the CDR3 is TGTGCCAGCAGTTTTGGAGCGGGGTGGGTTGAGACCCAGTACTTC.

This clonotype was recorded at least ten times. V usage is TRBV6-5 and J usage is TRBJ2-7; tentative D call: TRBD1 (7 bases). The CDR3 spans 13 residues. CDR1 is MNHEY, CDR2 SVGAGI, per germline. The ends were cut back, 5 bases at V and 4 bases at J, with 12 bases in the middle. DNA of the CDR3: TGTGCCAGCAGTCAGGGGGGAATTTACGAGCAGTACTTC. It codes for CASSQGGIYEQYF.

This clonotype was observed many times. The chain is built from TRBV7-2 and TRBJ1-5, with D maybe TRBD1 (5 bases). Germline V gene lookup returns CDR1 SGHTA and CDR2 FQGNSA. V was cut by 3 bases and J by 3 bases, with 12 bases left in between. This CDR3 comprises 15 residues. CDR3 sequence: CASSLGRVTNQPQHF. In DNA, the CDR3 is TGTGCCAGCAGCTTGGGCAGGGTGACCAATCAGCCCCAGCATTTT. The complete variable domain, with remaining parts taken from reference TRBV7-2 and TRBJ1-5, reads GAGVSQSPSNKVTEKGKDVELRCDPISGHTALYWYRQSLGQGLEFLIYFQGNSAPDKSGLPSDRFSAERTGGSVSTLTIQRTQQEDSAVYLCASSLGRVTNQPQHFGDGTRLSIL.

This clonotype was seen many times. This rearrangement joins TRBV28 to TRBJ2-7; 8 bases map to TRBD1. This CDR3 has 15 residues. Germline CDR1 reads MDHEN; CDR2 reads SYDVKM. The trim removed 4 bases at V and 3 bases at J, leaving 8 bases unmatched. CDR3 bases: TGTGCCAGCAGTTATACAGGGGGTGTCTACTACGAGCAGTACTTC. This codes for CASSYTGGVYYEQYF.

This clonotype was counted many times. This chain connects TRBV28 to TRBJ2-5; no reliable D call. Deletions cut 3 bases from V and 0 bases from J, with 8 bases between. Germline CDR1 and CDR2: MDHEN and SYDVKM. This CDR3 has 14 amino acids. The CDR3 DNA sequence: TGTGCCAGCAGTTTGTTCCTCGACCAAGAGACCCAGTACTTC. Amino acids: CASSLFLDQETQYF.

The chain uses TRBV27 and TRBJ2-5; D gene unclear. The V end was cut by 6 bases, the J end by 5 bases, with 10 bases between. The CDR3 has 12 amino acids. The germline gives CDR1 MNHEY, CDR2 SMNVEV (reference sequence). The CDR3 reads CASRGVGETQYF. CDR3 sequence (DNA): TGTGCCAGCAGGGGTGTCGGGGAGACCCAGTACTTC.

The chain has TRBV20-1 and TRBJ1-1, with TRBD1 as a possible D gene (5 bases). Germline V gene sequence: CDR1 DFQATT, CDR2 SNEGSKA (reference sequence). This CDR3 spans 16 amino acids. Trimming took off 6 bases at V and 0 bases at J, with 20 bases between the two ends. CDR3 region: CSATRRQSLLNTEAFF. The CDR3 region has the DNA TGCAGTGCGACCCGGCGACAGTCGCTCCTGAACACTGAAGCTTTCTTT.

This clonotype has ten or more counts. V is TRBV2 and J is TRBJ1-1; D ambiguous. This CDR3 is 14 amino acids long. CDR1 is SNHLY, CDR2 FYNNEI, per germline. V shed 3 bases and J shed 1 base, with 9 bases lying between them. The CDR3 DNA is TGTGCCAGCAGTGATGCATCGGGGAACACTGAAGCTTTCTTT. The encoded protein is CASSDASGNTEAFF.

This clonotype has ten or more counts. The V call is TRBV12-3 or TRBV12-4, the J call TRBJ1-1; a possible D gene is TRBD1 (5 bases). The CDR3 loop spans 16 amino acids. Trimming cost V 5 bases and J 1 base, with 17 bases left between them. CDR3 residues: CASSRPWDGWNTEAFF. CDR3 DNA sequence: TGTGCCAGCAGTCGCCCCTGGGACGGATGGAACACTGAAGCTTTCTTT.

This clonotype was counted at least ten times. The CDR3 loop is CASRGDRKAFF. DNA of the CDR3: TGTGCCAGCAGAGGGGACAGAAAAGCTTTCTTT. The rearrangement joins TRBV12-3 or TRBV12-4 to TRBJ1-1; 7 bases align to TRBD1. The V and J ends lost 6 bases and 9 bases, in that order; junction bases with no gene match: 4. The CDR3 is 11 amino acids.

This clonotype was counted once. The chain is built from TRBV11-2 and TRBJ2-7, with D perhaps matching TRBD2 (6 bases). V lost 1 base, J lost 0 bases, and 7 bases lay in between. CDR3 length: 14 residues. Germline CDR1 and CDR2: SGHAT and FQNNGV. The CDR3 reads CASSLADYSYEQYF. In nucleotides, the CDR3 is TGTGCCAGCAGCTTAGCGGACTACTCCTACGAGCAGTACTTC. The full variable domain, with the rest looked up from reference TRBV11-2 and TRBJ2-7, is EAGVAQSPRYKIIEKRQSVAFWCNPISGHATLYWYQQILGQGPKLLIQFQNNGVVDDSQLPKDRFSAERLKGVDSTLKIQPAKLEDSAVYLCASSLADYSYEQYFGPGTRLTVT.

The J gene is TRBJ2-7, the V gene TRBV6-2 or TRBV6-3; tentatively, D is TRBD1 (6 bases). The CDR3 contains 16 residues. Germline loops: CDR1 MNHEY, CDR2 SVGEGT. Trimming shortened V by 5 bases and J by 0 bases, and 17 bases separated the two germline ends. Here the CDR3 reads CASSPTRQASSYEQYF. The CDR3 region has the DNA TGTGCCAGCAGTCCCACGAGACAGGCCAGCTCCTACGAGCAGTACTTC.